A selection of T cell receptor beta chains follows, all from one sample in a study of cytomegalovirus exposure and HLA in healthy donors. TCRdb keeps only in-frame clones here, not all; method: immunoSEQ multiplex PCR. The table has about 140,000 clones, about four fifths seen once. Specimen: PBMCs. The receptors shown here come from a man in his forties in good health and CMV-seronegative. Both conserved end residues are part of each CDR3. Each record gives: J gene, D gene, V gene, CDR3 length, clone size, CDR3 protein, CDR3 DNA. A D gene is named only where the DNA matches it firmly. Clone size, where shown, is once, few, many, or a class for clones that have expanded.

>TRBJ1-4|NA|TRBV21-1|13|few
CASTGTGDEKLFF
TGTGCCAGCACTGGGACAGGCGACGAAAAACTGTTTTTT
>TRBJ2-7|TRBD2|TRBV7-9|18|NA
CASSPAVGAPSGGREQYF
TGTGCCAGCAGTCCCGCGGTGGGGGCACCGTCGGGCGGGAGGGAGCAGTACTTC
>TRBJ1-6|NA|TRBV19|14|NA
CASSINRRDSPLHF
TGTGCCAGTAGTATCAACAGGAGAGATTCACCCCTCCACTTT
>TRBJ1-1|NA|TRBV5-4|15|NA
CASSLGELRNTEAFF
TGTGCCAGCAGCTTGGGAGAGTTGAGGAACACTGAAGCTTTCTTT
>TRBJ2-7|TRBD2|TRBV5-1|15|once
CASSLTSGSSYEQYF
TGCGCCAGCAGCTTAACTAGCGGGTCTTCCTACGAGCAGTACTTC
>TRBJ1-3|TRBD1|TRBV6-1|15|NA
CASSPAGTAGNTIYF
TGTGCCAGCAGTCCAGCCGGGACAGCTGGAAACACCATATATTTT
>TRBJ2-3|TRBD2|TRBV10-3|18|NA
CAISESSGSGGFGDTQYF
TGTGCCATCAGTGAGTCCAGCGGTAGCGGGGGTTTTGGAGATACGCAGTATTTT
>TRBJ1-1|TRBD1|TRBV7-9|13|NA
CASNRGQFTEAFF
TGTGCCAGCAATAGGGGACAGTTCACTGAAGCTTTCTTT
>TRBJ2-2|NA|TRBV25-1|15|NA
CASSGEYPNTGELFF
TGTGCCAGCAGTGGAGAGTATCCGAACACCGGGGAGCTGTTTTTT
>TRBJ1-2|NA|TRBV7-6|12|NA
CATRTANYGYTF
TGTGCCACTCGGACAGCCAACTATGGCTACACCTTC
>TRBJ1-3|NA|TRBV28|13|NA
CASSLGGRNTIYF
TGTGCCAGCAGTTTAGGAGGACGAAACACCATATATTTT
>TRBJ2-1|TRBD1|TRBV13|15|few
CASSSPGQGRDEQFF
TGTGCCAGCAGCTCACCGGGACAGGGCCGCGATGAGCAGTTCTTC
>TRBJ1-1|NA|TRBV7-9|13|NA
CAGHGGLNTEAFF
TGTGCCGGCCACGGGGGATTGAACACTGAAGCTTTCTTT
>TRBJ2-3|TRBD1|TRBV14|15|NA
CASSAGTGGIVTQYF
TGTGCCAGCAGCGCCGGGACAGGGGGTATCGTTACGCAGTATTTT
>TRBJ1-2|TRBD1|TRBV4-1|15|NA
CASSQVPGTDYGYTF
TGCGCCAGCAGCCAGGTCCCCGGGACAGATTATGGCTACACCTTC
>TRBJ2-7|NA|TRBV18|14|NA
CASSGASRDYEQYF
TGTGCCAGCTCAGGAGCCTCCAGGGACTACGAGCAGTACTTC
>TRBJ2-5|NA|TRBV19|14|NA
CASSTGTNQETQYF
TGTGCCAGTAGTACTGGGACAAATCAAGAGACCCAGTACTTC
>TRBJ2-5|TRBD1|TRBV5-6|16|NA
CASSRRAGQGPGTQYF
TGTGCCAGCAGCCGGAGGGCAGGACAGGGTCCAGGGACCCAGTACTTC
>TRBJ2-3|TRBD1|TRBV19|16|once
CASSAGQGKRTDTQYF
TGTGCCAGTAGTGCGGGACAGGGGAAGAGGACAGATACGCAGTATTTT
>TRBJ2-7|TRBD1|TRBV10-3|13|NA
CAIRSDRDDEQYF
TGTGCCATCAGAAGCGACAGGGATGACGAGCAGTACTTC
>TRBJ2-3|TRBD2|TRBV19|16|NA
CASSTLAGGNTDTQYF
TGTGCCAGTAGTACCCTAGCGGGGGGCAATACAGATACGCAGTATTTT
>TRBJ2-7|NA|TRBV13|16|NA
CASSFRSSRTSYEQYF
TGTGCCAGCAGCTTTCGGTCCTCTAGGACATCCTACGAGCAGTACTTC
>TRBJ1-2|NA|TRBV5-6|17|NA
CASSPRGREGANYGYTF
TGTGCCAGCAGCCCCCGAGGCAGGGAAGGAGCTAACTATGGCTACACCTTC
>TRBJ2-7|NA|TRBV14|16|NA
CASSQARSGINYEQYF
TGTGCCAGCAGCCAAGCTCGGTCAGGGATTAACTACGAGCAGTACTTC
>TRBJ2-3|NA|TRBV7-9|14|NA
CASTQRLSTDTQYF
TGTGCCAGCACACAGCGACTAAGCACAGATACGCAGTATTTT
>TRBJ2-7|TRBD1|TRBV5-1|15|NA
CASSSDRGTVHEQYF
TGCGCCAGCAGCTCGGACAGGGGCACAGTCCACGAGCAGTACTTC
>TRBJ2-5|TRBD2|TRBV6-1|14|NA
CASKEAGGGETQYF
TGTGCCAGCAAAGAGGCGGGGGGCGGAGAGACCCAGTACTTC
>TRBJ1-4|NA|TRBV11-2|16|NA
CASSQGTFATNEKLFF
TGTGCCAGCAGCCAAGGGACTTTTGCAACTAATGAAAAACTGTTTTTT
>TRBJ1-1|TRBD1|TRBV7-6|15|NA
CASSSDTGGGTEAFF
TGTGCCAGCAGCTCCGATACAGGGGGAGGGACTGAAGCTTTCTTT
>TRBJ1-5|NA|TRBV4-1|17|once
CASSQDPPGRANQPQHF
TGCGCCAGCAGCCAAGATCCCCCGGGAAGGGCGAATCAGCCCCAGCATTTT
>TRBJ2-7|NA|TRBV5-1|13|NA
CASSFRTAYEQYF
TGCGCCAGCAGTTTCAGAACCGCCTACGAGCAGTACTTC